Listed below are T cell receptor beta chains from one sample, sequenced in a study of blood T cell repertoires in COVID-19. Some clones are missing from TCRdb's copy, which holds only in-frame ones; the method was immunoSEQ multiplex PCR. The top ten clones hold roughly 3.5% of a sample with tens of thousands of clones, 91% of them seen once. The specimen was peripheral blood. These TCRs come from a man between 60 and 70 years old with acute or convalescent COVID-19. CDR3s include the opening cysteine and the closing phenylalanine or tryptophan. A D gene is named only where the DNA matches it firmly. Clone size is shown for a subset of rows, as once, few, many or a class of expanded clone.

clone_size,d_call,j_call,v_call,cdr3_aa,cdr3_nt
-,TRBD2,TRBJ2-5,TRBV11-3,CASSSFSRLLATYEETQYF,TGTGCCAGCAGCTCCTTTAGCCGATTACTAGCGACGTACGAGGAGACCCAGTACTTC
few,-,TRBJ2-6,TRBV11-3,CASSLKQDSGANVLTF,TGTGCCAGCAGCTTAAAGCAGGACTCTGGGGCCAACGTCCTGACTTTC
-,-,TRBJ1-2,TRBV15,CATSRGGGGNYNYGYTF,TGTGCCACCAGCAGAGGGGGAGGAGGAAACTATAACTATGGCTACACCTTC
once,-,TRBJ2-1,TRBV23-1,CASSRGPWQQFF,TGCGCCAGCAGTCGGGGCCCCTGGCAGCAGTTCTTC
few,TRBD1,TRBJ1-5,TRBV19,CASSSDRDIMNSNQPQHF,TGTGCCAGCAGCTCGGACAGGGATATTATGAATAGCAATCAGCCCCAGCATTTT
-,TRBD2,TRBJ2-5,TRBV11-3,CASSLSGRAFETQYF,TGTGCCAGCAGCTTAAGCGGGAGGGCCTTCGAGACCCAGTACTTC
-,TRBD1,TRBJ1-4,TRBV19,CASSFGTGVTTNEKLFF,TGTGCCAGTAGTTTCGGGACAGGGGTCACAACTAATGAAAAACTGTTTTTT
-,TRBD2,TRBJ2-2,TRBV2,CASSDGRPELFF,TGTGCCAGCAGTGACGGGAGGCCGGAGCTGTTTTTT
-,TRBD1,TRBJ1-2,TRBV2,CASRGTGLTYGYTF,TGTGCCAGCAGGGGGACAGGGTTGACATATGGCTACACCTTC
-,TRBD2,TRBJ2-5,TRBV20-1,CSASSTSGWYQETQYF,TGCAGTGCTAGTTCCACTAGCGGCTGGTACCAAGAGACCCAGTACTTC
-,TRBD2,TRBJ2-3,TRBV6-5,CATCLAGGTDTQYF,TGTGCCACCTGCCTAGCGGGAGGGACAGATACGCAGTATTTT
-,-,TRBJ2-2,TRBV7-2,CASSLASGGAGELFF,TGTGCCAGCAGCTTAGCGTCTGGGGGCGCCGGGGAGCTGTTTTTT
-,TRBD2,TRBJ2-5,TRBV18,CASSPPAGGETQYF,TGTGCCAGCTCACCACCGGCGGGAGGGGAGACCCAGTACTTC
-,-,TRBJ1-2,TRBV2,CASSEARGIYGYTF,TGTGCCAGCAGTGAAGCAAGAGGTATCTATGGCTACACCTTC
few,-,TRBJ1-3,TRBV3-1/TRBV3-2,CASSHGGTRGSF,TGTGCCAGCAGCCACGGAGGGACCCGGGGTTCTTTT
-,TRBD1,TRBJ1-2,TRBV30,CAWEGATGNYGYTF,TGTGCCTGGGAGGGGGCGACAGGGAACTATGGCTACACCTTC
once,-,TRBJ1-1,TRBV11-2,CASSSREGHRTEAFF,TGTGCCAGTTCCAGTCGGGAGGGGCATAGGACTGAAGCTTTCTTT
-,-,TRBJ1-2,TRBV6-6,CASSLHTNYGYTF,TGTGCCAGCAGTCTTCACACTAACTATGGCTACACCTTC
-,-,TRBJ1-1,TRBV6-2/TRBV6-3,CASSSSRQVNTEAFF,TGTGCCAGCAGTTCTTCCCGACAGGTCAACACTGAAGCTTTCTTT
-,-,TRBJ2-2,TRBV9,CASSVGTSINTGELFF,TGTGCCAGCAGCGTAGGTACTAGCATTAACACCGGGGAGCTGTTTTTT
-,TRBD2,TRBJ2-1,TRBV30,CAWSDGLAGVNEQFF,TGTGCCTGGAGTGACGGACTAGCGGGAGTGAATGAGCAGTTCTTC
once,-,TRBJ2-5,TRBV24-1,CATSDIKERGTQYF,TGTGCCACCAGTGATATTAAGGAACGGGGGACCCAGTACTTC
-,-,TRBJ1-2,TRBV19,CASSTPISAFYGYTF,TGTGCCAGTAGTACGCCGATCAGCGCTTTCTATGGCTACACCTTC
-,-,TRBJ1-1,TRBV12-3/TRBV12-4,CASRQGGSTEAFF,TGTGCCAGCAGACAGGGCGGGAGCACTGAAGCTTTCTTT
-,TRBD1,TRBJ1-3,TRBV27,CASSPGQGKGSGNTIYF,TGTGCCAGCAGTCCCGGACAGGGGAAGGGGTCTGGAAACACCATATATTTT
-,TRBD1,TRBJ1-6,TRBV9,CASSRGTAVDSPLHF,TGTGCCAGCAGCAGAGGGACAGCCGTGGATTCACCCCTCCACTTT
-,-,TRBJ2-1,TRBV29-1,CSVVQRYNEQFF,TGCAGCGTTGTACAGAGATACAATGAGCAGTTCTTC
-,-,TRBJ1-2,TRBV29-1,CSVGAGEGYGYTF,TGCAGCGTTGGCGCAGGGGAAGGGTATGGCTACACCTTC
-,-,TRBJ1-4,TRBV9,CASTLPATNEKLFF,TGTGCCAGCACCCTACCTGCAACTAATGAAAAACTGTTTTTT
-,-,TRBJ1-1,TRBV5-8,CASSLERRGNTEAFF,TGTGCCAGCAGCTTGGAAAGGAGGGGGAACACTGAAGCTTTCTTT
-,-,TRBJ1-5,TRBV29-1,CSVGVGDQPQHF,TGCAGCGTTGGAGTAGGGGATCAGCCCCAGCATTTT
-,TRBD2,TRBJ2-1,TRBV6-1,CASSEETGGPYNEQFF,TGTGCCAGCAGTGAGGAGACGGGAGGGCCCTACAATGAGCAGTTCTTC
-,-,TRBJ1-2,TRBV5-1,CASSPMGTTPRYTF,TGCGCCAGCAGCCCGATGGGGACAACCCCCCGCTACACCTTC
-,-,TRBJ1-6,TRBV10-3,CAISENPYHRQATDSPLHF,TGTGCCATCAGTGAGAATCCCTATCATCGGCAGGCGACGGATTCACCCCTCCACTTT
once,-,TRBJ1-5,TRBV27,CASSFYSNQPQHF,TGTGCCAGCAGCTTCTATTCCAATCAGCCCCAGCATTTT
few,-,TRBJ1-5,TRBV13,CASSYGGGGGQPQHF,TGTGCCAGCAGCTATGGGGGGGGCGGCGGTCAGCCCCAGCATTTT
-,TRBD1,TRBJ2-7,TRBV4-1,CASSFRTGEISYEQYF,TGCGCCAGCAGCTTTCGGACAGGGGAGATTTCCTACGAGCAGTACTTC
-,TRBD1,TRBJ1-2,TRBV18,CASSPPGTGGLGYTF,TGTGCCAGCTCACCCCCCGGGACAGGGGGCCTTGGCTACACCTTC
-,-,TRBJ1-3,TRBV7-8,CASSAVAGSSGNTIYF,TGTGCCAGCAGCGCCGTTGCAGGTAGCTCTGGAAACACCATATATTTT
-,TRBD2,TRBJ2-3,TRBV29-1,CSVEILEGWTSGPDTQYF,TGCAGCGTTGAAATTCTTGAAGGATGGACTAGCGGGCCAGATACGCAGTATTTT
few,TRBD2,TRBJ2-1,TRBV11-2,CASSLTSGSVYNEQFF,TGTGCCAGCAGCTTGACTAGCGGGAGCGTGTACAATGAGCAGTTCTTC
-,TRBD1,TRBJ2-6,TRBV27,CASRRQGASSGANVLTF,TGTGCCAGCAGGCGACAGGGGGCCAGCTCTGGGGCCAACGTCCTGACTTTC
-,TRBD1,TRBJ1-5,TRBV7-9,CASSLGTGHSNQPQHF,TGTGCCAGCAGCTTAGGGACAGGACATAGCAATCAGCCCCAGCATTTT
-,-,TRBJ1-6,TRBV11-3,CASSLVRGRNSPLHF,TGTGCCAGCAGCTTAGTTAGGGGAAGGAATTCACCCCTCCACTTT
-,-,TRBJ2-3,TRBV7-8,CASSFVAPGDTQYF,TGTGCCAGCAGCTTTGTTGCGCCTGGAGATACGCAGTATTTT
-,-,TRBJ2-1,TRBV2,CASSVARGNEQFF,TGTGCCAGCAGTGTGGCCCGGGGGAATGAGCAGTTCTTC
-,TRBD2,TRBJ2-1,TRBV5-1,CASSLPPGLAAFGAYNEQFF,TGCGCCAGCAGCCTCCCGCCGGGACTAGCTGCCTTCGGTGCCTACAATGAGCAGTTCTTC
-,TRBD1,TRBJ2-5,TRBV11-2,CASSFQGARETQYF,TGTGCCAGCAGCTTCCAGGGGGCGCGCGAGACCCAGTACTTC
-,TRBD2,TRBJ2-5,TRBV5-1,CASSLGVAGLKETQYF,TGCGCCAGCAGCTTGGGAGTAGCGGGACTTAAAGAGACCCAGTACTTC
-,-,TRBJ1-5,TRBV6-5,CASSYAPPGSNQPQHF,TGTGCCAGCAGTTACGCTCCCCCAGGGTCGAATCAGCCCCAGCATTTT
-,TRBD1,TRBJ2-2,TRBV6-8,CASSYRDRGSTGELFF,TGTGCCAGCAGTTACAGGGACAGGGGCTCCACCGGGGAGCTGTTTTTT
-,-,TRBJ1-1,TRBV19,CASTTGRDTEAFF,TGTGCCAGTACCACAGGGAGGGACACTGAAGCTTTCTTT
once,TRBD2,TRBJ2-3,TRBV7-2,CASSLVGTSGGTDTQYF,TGTGCCAGCAGCTTAGTAGGGACTAGCGGGGGAACAGATACGCAGTATTTT
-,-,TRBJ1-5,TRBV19,CASSLGAHGLGQPQHF,TGTGCCAGTAGTCTTGGGGCCCACGGTTTGGGTCAGCCCCAGCATTTT
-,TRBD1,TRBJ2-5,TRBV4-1,CASSQAGTGRMETQYF,TGCGCCAGCAGCCAAGCCGGGACAGGGAGAATGGAGACCCAGTACTTC
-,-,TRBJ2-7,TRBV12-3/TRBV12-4,CASSLSVYEQYF,TGTGCCAGCAGTTTATCTGTTTACGAGCAGTACTTC
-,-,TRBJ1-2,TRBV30,CAWSKLYPPSIEVTF,TGTGCCTGGAGTAAATTGTACCCTCCATCTATAGAGGTAACCTTC
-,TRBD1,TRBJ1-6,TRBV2,CASRSLAGQGGSPLHF,TGTGCCAGCAGGAGCCTGGCGGGACAGGGTGGTTCACCCCTCCACTTT
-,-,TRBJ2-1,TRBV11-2,CASSLNRHNEQFF,TGTGCCAGCAGCTTAAACAGGCACAATGAGCAGTTCTTC